Listed below are T cell receptor beta chains from one sample, sequenced in a study of T cell responses to AZD1222 COVID-19 vaccine. TCRdb's copy holds only in-frame clones and misses some; the assay was immunoSEQ multiplex PCR. Among over 95,000 clones listed, 88% were seen once. The source was peripheral blood, collected 28 days after the second AZD1222 dose. All receptors derive from an adult who received the AZD1222 COVID-19 vaccine. Each CDR3 is given with its conserved first and last residue. The D gene is left open where the match is weak. Only part of the rows carry a size: once, few, many, or a class if the clone is expanded.

V,D,size,J,CDR3,DNA
TRBV14,TRBD2,-,TRBJ2-3,CASSQGGTSGADTQYF,TGTGCCAGCAGCCAAGGGGGGACTAGCGGGGCAGATACGCAGTATTTT
TRBV10-3,-,-,TRBJ1-5,CAISEQGTQPQHF,TGTGCCATCAGTGAGCAGGGAACTCAGCCCCAGCATTTT
TRBV3-1/TRBV3-2,-,-,TRBJ1-4,CASSVNGRGEKLFF,TGTGCCAGCAGCGTTAATGGTAGGGGTGAAAAACTGTTTTTT
TRBV28,-,-,TRBJ2-5,CASSLETQYF,TGTGCCAGCTCCTTAGAGACCCAGTACTTC
TRBV19,-,-,TRBJ2-3,CASSYTDTQYF,TGTGCCAGTAGTTATACAGATACGCAGTATTTT
TRBV5-1,-,-,TRBJ1-2,CASSPDRAPTNYGYTF,TGCGCCAGCAGCCCAGACCGGGCACCTACTAACTATGGCTACACCTTC
TRBV6-5,-,-,TRBJ2-1,CASSRTGEQFF,TGTGCCAGCAGTCGGACCGGGGAGCAGTTCTTC
TRBV28,-,-,TRBJ1-2,CASSGLPGGYTF,TGTGCCAGCAGTGGGCTTCCCGGGGGCTACACCTTC
TRBV5-4,-,-,TRBJ2-3,CASSLDQSDTQYF,TGTGCCAGCAGCTTGGACCAGTCAGATACGCAGTATTTT
TRBV6-5,-,-,TRBJ1-2,CASIEGGENGYTF,TGTGCCAGCATAGAGGGGGGAGAGAATGGCTACACCTTC
TRBV18,-,-,TRBJ2-1,CASSPGQNTYNEQFF,TGTGCCAGCTCACCCGGACAGAACACCTACAATGAGCAGTTCTTC
TRBV11-2,-,-,TRBJ2-7,CASSLGTLTYEQYF,TGTGCCAGCAGCTTAGGTACACTAACCTACGAGCAGTACTTC
TRBV6-5,-,-,TRBJ1-1,CASSYGGKTEAFF,TGTGCCAGCAGTTACGGGGGAAAGACTGAAGCTTTCTTT
TRBV6-5,-,-,TRBJ1-3,CASSYSGLGNTIYF,TGTGCCAGCAGTTACTCGGGCCTCGGAAACACCATATATTTT
TRBV27,-,-,TRBJ1-1,CASNPFRAGNTEAFF,TGTGCCAGCAATCCCTTTCGGGCAGGGAACACTGAAGCTTTCTTT
TRBV11-3,TRBD2,-,TRBJ2-3,CASSDTRQGRRGRAQDTQYF,TGTGCCAGCAGCGACACTCGACAGGGAAGGCGCGGGAGGGCCCAAGATACGCAGTATTTT
TRBV5-8,-,-,TRBJ2-1,CASSSFWGSSGKNNEQFF,TGTGCCAGCAGCTCCTTTTGGGGGAGTAGCGGAAAGAACAATGAGCAGTTCTTC
TRBV12-3/TRBV12-4,-,-,TRBJ2-5,CASSAIEETQYF,TGTGCCAGCAGTGCTATTGAAGAGACCCAGTACTTC
TRBV13,-,-,TRBJ2-7,CASSNRDIRTYEQYF,TGTGCCAGCAGCAACCGGGACATACGTACCTACGAGCAGTACTTC
TRBV15,-,-,TRBJ1-5,CATSRVAPVAQPQHF,TGTGCCACCAGCAGAGTGGCCCCTGTTGCTCAGCCCCAGCATTTT
TRBV5-1,TRBD1,-,TRBJ2-7,CASSVTATGAEQYF,TGCGCCAGCAGCGTAACCGCCACAGGGGCCGAGCAGTACTTC
TRBV7-3,-,-,TRBJ2-3,CASSLDPGVSDTQYF,TGTGCCAGCAGCTTAGACCCGGGAGTCTCAGATACGCAGTATTTT
TRBV3-1/TRBV3-2,TRBD2,-,TRBJ2-5,CASRSLLASGRETQYF,TGTGCCAGCAGATCTCTACTGGCTAGCGGGAGAGAGACCCAGTACTTC
TRBV10-2,-,-,TRBJ1-2,CASRADGTVFGYTF,TGCGCCAGCAGAGCGGACGGAACAGTATTTGGCTACACCTTC
TRBV7-9,-,-,TRBJ1-4,CASAMVNEKLFF,TGTGCCAGCGCTATGGTTAATGAAAAACTGTTTTTT
TRBV11-3,-,-,TRBJ2-5,CASRPTPRPWGQETQYF,TGTGCCAGCAGGCCCACCCCCAGACCCTGGGGCCAAGAGACCCAGTACTTC
TRBV10-1,TRBD2,few,TRBJ2-7,CASSAGLAGYEQYF,TGCGCCAGCAGTGCCGGTCTAGCGGGATACGAGCAGTACTTC
TRBV7-9,-,once,TRBJ1-6,CASSLAQTASPLHF,TGTGCCAGCAGCTTAGCCCAAACGGCCTCACCCCTCCACTTT
TRBV27,TRBD1,-,TRBJ1-2,CASSTTRQGSEGYTF,TGTGCCAGCAGTACGACTCGACAGGGGTCCGAGGGCTACACCTTC
TRBV4-2,TRBD1,-,TRBJ1-1,CASSQDVRGRLDTEAFF,TGTGCCAGCAGCCAAGATGTCAGGGGGCGGTTAGACACTGAAGCTTTCTTT
TRBV5-1,TRBD2,-,TRBJ2-1,CASSLASGWVDEQFF,TGCGCCAGCAGCTTGGCTAGCGGGTGGGTCGATGAGCAGTTCTTC
TRBV6-5,-,-,TRBJ1-2,CASSRNRELDDGYTF,TGTGCCAGCAGTAGGAACAGGGAATTGGATGATGGCTACACCTTC
TRBV20-1,-,-,TRBJ1-1,CSASSGTLNTEAFF,TGCAGTGCTAGTAGCGGGACACTGAACACTGAAGCTTTCTTT
TRBV5-6,-,-,TRBJ1-2,CASNPVGSGGYTF,TGTGCCAGCAACCCCGTGGGGTCCGGTGGCTACACCTTC
TRBV27,-,-,TRBJ1-6,CASRDTRNSPLHF,TGTGCCAGCAGGGACACGAGGAATTCACCCCTCCACTTT
TRBV7-9,-,-,TRBJ2-6,CASSLGSGANVLTF,TGTGCCAGCAGCTTAGGCTCTGGGGCCAACGTCCTGACTTTC
TRBV7-9,-,-,TRBJ1-5,CASSNLNQPQHF,TGTGCCAGCTCCAACCTTAATCAGCCCCAGCATTTT
TRBV15,TRBD2,few,TRBJ2-7,CATSWGTAGGYEQYF,TGTGCCACCAGCTGGGGGACAGCGGGAGGCTACGAGCAGTACTTC